The T cell receptor beta chain under discussion was sequenced for a study of CD8+ T cells in alopecia areata. Notes on the study in general: Tofacitinib significantly brought down scalp clonality and expanded CD8+ clones among top 100.

Trimming removed 3 bases from V and 2 bases from J, with 9 bases in between. Germline V CDR1 and CDR2: SGHNT, YYREEE (reference sequence). The CDR3 extends over 13 amino acids. This clone was counted only a few times. Its antigen is undetermined. Extracted RNA was reverse transcribed, and the resulting cDNA served as sequencing template. The repertoire was sequenced with immunoSEQ multiplex PCR; TCRdb's copy has only in-frame clones and lacks some. The sample holds under 300,000 clones, 45% to 70% seen once. Described treatment: oral pan-JAK inhibitor, 5-10 mg twice daily. Punch biopsies of lesional scalp, plus peripheral blood, were taken from alopecia areata patients.

V usage is TRBV5-4 and J usage is TRBJ2-7, with D possibly matching TRBD1 (5 bases). Sequences were derived from CD4+ T cells sorted from blood, sampled at approximately week 51, from a patient treated with tofacitinib. This TCR derives from a human donor with alopecia areata. The CDR3 sequence: CASSSRQTYEQYF. CDR3 bases: TGTGCCAGCAGCTCCAGACAGACCTACGAGCAGTACTTC.